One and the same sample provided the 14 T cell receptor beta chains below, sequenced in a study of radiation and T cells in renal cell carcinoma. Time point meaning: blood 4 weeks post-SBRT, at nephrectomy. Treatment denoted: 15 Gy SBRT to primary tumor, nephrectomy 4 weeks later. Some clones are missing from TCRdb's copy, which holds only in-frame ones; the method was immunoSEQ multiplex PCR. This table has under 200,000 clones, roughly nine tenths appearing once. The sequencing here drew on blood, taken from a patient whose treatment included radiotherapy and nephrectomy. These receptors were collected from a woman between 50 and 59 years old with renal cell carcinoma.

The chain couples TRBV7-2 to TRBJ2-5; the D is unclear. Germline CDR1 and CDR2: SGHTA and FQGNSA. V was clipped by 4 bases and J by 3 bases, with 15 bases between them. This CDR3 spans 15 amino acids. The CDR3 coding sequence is TGTGCCAGCAGCTCCATGTCCTTTGGGGAAGAGACCCAGTACTTC. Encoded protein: CASSSMSFGEETQYF.

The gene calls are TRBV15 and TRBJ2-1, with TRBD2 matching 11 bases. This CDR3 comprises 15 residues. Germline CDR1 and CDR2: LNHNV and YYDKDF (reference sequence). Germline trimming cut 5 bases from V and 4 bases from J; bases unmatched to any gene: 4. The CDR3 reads CATSGTSGGYNEQFF. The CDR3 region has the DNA TGTGCCACCAGCGGAACTAGCGGGGGATACAATGAGCAGTTCTTC.

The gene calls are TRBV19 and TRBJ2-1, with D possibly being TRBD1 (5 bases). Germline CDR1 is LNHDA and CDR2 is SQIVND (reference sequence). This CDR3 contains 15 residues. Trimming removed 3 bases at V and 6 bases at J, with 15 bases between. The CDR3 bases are TGTGCCAGTAGTATGGGGCAGGGTAATTCCAATGAGCAGTTCTTC. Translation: CASSMGQGNSNEQFF.

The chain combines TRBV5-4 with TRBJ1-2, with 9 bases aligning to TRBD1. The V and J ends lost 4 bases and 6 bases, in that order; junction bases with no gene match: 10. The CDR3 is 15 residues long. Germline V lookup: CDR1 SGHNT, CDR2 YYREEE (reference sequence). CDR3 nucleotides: TGTGCCAGCAGCCGTCCCGGGACAGGGAAGAATGGCTACACCTTC. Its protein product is CASSRPGTGKNGYTF.

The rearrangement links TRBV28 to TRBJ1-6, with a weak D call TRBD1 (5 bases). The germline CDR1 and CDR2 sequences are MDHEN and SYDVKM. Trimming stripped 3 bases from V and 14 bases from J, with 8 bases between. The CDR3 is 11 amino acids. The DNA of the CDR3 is TGTGCCAGCAGTTTGGGACGGTCCCTCCACTTT. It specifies CASSLGRSLHF.

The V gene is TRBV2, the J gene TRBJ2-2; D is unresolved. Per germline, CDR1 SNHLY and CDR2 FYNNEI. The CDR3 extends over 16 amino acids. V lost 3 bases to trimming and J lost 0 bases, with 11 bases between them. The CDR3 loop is CASSEERFPNTGELFF. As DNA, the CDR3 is TGTGCCAGCAGTGAGGAGCGATTCCCGAACACCGGGGAGCTGTTTTTT. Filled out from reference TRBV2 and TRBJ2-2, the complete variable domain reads EPEVTQTPSHQVTQMGQEVILRCVPISNHLYFYWYRQILGQKVEFLVSFYNNEISEKSEIFDDQFSVERPDGSNFTLKIRSTKLEDSAMYFCASSEERFPNTGELFFGEGSRLTVL.

CDR3 protein: CASSQYHTGLTSNNEKLFF. In DNA, the CDR3 is TGCGCCAGCAGCCAATATCATACAGGGTTGACTTCGAATAATGAAAAACTGTTTTTT. The chain combines TRBV4-3 with TRBJ1-4; tentative D call: TRBD1 (6 bases). The length of the CDR3 is 19 residues. V was clipped by 2 bases and J by 4 bases, with 23 bases between them. Germline V gene lookup returns CDR1 LGHNA and CDR2 YSLEER.

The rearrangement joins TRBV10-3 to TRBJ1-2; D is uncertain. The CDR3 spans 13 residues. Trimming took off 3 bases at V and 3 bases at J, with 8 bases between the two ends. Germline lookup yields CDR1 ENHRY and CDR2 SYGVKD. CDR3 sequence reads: CAISDPVYYGYTF. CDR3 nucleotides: TGTGCCATCAGTGACCCCGTATACTATGGCTACACCTTC.

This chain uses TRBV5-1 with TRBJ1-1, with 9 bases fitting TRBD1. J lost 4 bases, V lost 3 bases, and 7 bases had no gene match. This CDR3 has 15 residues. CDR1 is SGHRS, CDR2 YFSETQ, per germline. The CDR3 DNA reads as TGCGCCAGCAGCTCCCTACAGGGGGCTAGCACTGAAGCTTTCTTT. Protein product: CASSSLQGASTEAFF.

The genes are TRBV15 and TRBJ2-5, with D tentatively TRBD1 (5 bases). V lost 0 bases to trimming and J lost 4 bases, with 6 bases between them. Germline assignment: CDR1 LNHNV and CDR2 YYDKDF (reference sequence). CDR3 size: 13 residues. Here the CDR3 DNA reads TGTGCCACCAGCAGAGACAGGGTAGAGACCCAGTACTTC. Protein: CATSRDRVETQYF.

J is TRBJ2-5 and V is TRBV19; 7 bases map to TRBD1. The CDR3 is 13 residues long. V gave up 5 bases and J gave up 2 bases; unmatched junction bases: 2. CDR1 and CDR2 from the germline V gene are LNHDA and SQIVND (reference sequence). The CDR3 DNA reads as TGTGCCAGTAGTTCGACAGGGCAAGAGACCCAGTACTTC. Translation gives CASSSTGQETQYF.

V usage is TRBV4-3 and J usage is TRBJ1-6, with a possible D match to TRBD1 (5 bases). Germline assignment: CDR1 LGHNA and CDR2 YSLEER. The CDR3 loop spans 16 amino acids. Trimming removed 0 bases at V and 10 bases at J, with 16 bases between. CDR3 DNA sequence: TGCGCCAGCAGCCAAGATCAGTTCAGGGTGGGGTCACCCCTCCACTTT. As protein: CASSQDQFRVGSPLHF.

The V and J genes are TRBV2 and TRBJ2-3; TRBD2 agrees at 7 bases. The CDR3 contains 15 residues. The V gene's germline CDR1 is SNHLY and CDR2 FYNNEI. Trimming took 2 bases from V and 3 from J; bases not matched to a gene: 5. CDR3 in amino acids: CASSEQRLATDTQYF. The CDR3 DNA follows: TGTGCCAGCAGTGAACAGAGACTAGCAACAGATACGCAGTATTTT. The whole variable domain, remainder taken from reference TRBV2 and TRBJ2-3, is EPEVTQTPSHQVTQMGQEVILRCVPISNHLYFYWYRQILGQKVEFLVSFYNNEISEKSEIFDDQFSVERPDGSNFTLKIRSTKLEDSAMYFCASSEQRLATDTQYFGPGTRLTVL.

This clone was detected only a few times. DNA for the CDR3: TGTGCCAGTAGTACCTACAGGGGCGGTGAGCAGTTCTTC. Residues: CASSTYRGGEQFF. The V call is TRBV19, the J call TRBJ2-1; 7 bases align to TRBD1. This CDR3 comprises 13 residues. Germline CDR1 and CDR2: LNHDA and SQIVND (reference sequence). V shed 4 bases, J shed 9 bases, and the junction held 6 bases outside the gene matches.